This TCR beta chain was profiled in a study of chemoradiotherapy in HPV16-positive cancers. Deletions cut 5 bases from V and 7 bases from J, with 17 bases between. The CDR3 is made up of 14 amino acids. Per the germline V gene, CDR1 is MNHEY and CDR2 is SMNVEV (reference sequence). Data came from immunoSEQ multiplex PCR; TCRdb stores just in-frame clones and leaves some out. The profile shows tens of thousands of clones, roughly nine tenths of them singletons. This chain links TRBV27 with TRBJ1-1, with D uncertain. The input for sequencing was blood, taken from a patient who underwent chemoradiotherapy. The TCR sequence derives from a human donor with HPV-associated anogenital cancer. This CDR3 reads CASSRGAGGDEAFF. The CDR3 DNA is TGTGCCAGCAGTAGAGGAGCGGGTGGGGATGAAGCTTTCTTT.